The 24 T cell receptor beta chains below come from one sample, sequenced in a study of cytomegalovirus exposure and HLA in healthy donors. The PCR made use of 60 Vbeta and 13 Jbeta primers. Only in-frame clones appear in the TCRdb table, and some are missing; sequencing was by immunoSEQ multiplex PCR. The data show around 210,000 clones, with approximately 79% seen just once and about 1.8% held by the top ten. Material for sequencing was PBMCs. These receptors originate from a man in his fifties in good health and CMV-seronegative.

Written as DNA, the CDR3 is TGCGCCAGCCTTGGAGACACTGAAGCTTTCTTT. Its protein product is CASLGDTEAFF. The gene calls are TRBV5-1 and TRBJ1-1; D uncertain. V was shortened by 7 bases and J by 3 bases, with 7 bases between the two germline ends. The length of the CDR3 is 11 residues. The germline gives CDR1 SGHRS, CDR2 YFSETQ.

CDR3 nucleotide sequence: TGTGCCAGCAGGGACAGGTGGGTCGGGGAGCTGTTTTTT. As protein: CASRDRWVGELFF. The chain links TRBV6-1 to TRBJ2-2; 7 positions agree with TRBD1. The CDR3 extends over 13 amino acids. The ends lost 6 bases at V and 7 bases at J; junction bases unmatched: 5. The V gene's germline CDR1 is MNHNS and CDR2 SASEGT.

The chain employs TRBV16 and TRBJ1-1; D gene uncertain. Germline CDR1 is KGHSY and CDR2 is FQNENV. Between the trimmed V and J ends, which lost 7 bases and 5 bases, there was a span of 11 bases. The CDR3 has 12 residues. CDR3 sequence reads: CASNHGETEAFF. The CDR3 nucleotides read TGTGCCAGCAACCATGGAGAGACTGAAGCTTTCTTT.

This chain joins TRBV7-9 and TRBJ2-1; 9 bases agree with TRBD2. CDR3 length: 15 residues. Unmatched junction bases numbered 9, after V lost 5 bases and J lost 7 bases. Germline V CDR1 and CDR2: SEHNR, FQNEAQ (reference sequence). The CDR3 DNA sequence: TGTGCCAGCAGCACCCTAGCGGGGAGTTGGAATGAGCAGTTCTTC. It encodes CASSTLAGSWNEQFF.

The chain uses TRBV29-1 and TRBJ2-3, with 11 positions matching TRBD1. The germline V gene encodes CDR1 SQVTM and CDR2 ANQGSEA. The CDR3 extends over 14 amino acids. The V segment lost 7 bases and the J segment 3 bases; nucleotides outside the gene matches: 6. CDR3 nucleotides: TGCAGCGGGGGACAGGGGGGAGGAACAGATACGCAGTATTTT. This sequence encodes CSGGQGGGTDTQYF.

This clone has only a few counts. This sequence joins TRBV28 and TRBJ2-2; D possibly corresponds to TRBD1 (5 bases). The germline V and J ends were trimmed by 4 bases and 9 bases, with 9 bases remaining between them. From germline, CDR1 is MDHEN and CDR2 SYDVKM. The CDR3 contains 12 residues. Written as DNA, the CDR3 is TGTGCCAGCAGTTGGACACTAAGGGAGCTGTTTTTT. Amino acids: CASSWTLRELFF.

The CDR3 reads CASSPEKAGVTQYF. The CDR3 DNA is TGTGCCAGCAGCCCAGAAAAAGCGGGAGTTACGCAGTATTTT. The chain employs TRBV6-5 and TRBJ2-3; 8 nucleotides match TRBD2. The CDR3 totals 14 residues. V gave up 6 bases and J gave up 8 bases; unmatched junction bases: 10. Germline V gene data show CDR1 as MNHEY and CDR2 as SVGAGI.

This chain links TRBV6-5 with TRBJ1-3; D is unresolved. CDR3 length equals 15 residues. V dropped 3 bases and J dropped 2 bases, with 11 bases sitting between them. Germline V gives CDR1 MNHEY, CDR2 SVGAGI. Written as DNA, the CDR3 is TGTGCCAGCAGTTATAATTACGGGACTGGAAACACCATATATTTT. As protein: CASSYNYGTGNTIYF.

The CDR3 coding sequence is TGTGCCAGCAGTTTATCGGGGACAGGGTCCCAAGAGACCCAGTACTTC. The encoded protein is CASSLSGTGSQETQYF. V gene TRBV28 combines with J gene TRBJ2-5; 9 bases fit TRBD1. The germline CDR1 and CDR2 sequences are MDHEN and SYDVKM. The CDR3 consists of 16 residues. V gave up 1 base and J gave up 1 base; unmatched junction bases: 4.

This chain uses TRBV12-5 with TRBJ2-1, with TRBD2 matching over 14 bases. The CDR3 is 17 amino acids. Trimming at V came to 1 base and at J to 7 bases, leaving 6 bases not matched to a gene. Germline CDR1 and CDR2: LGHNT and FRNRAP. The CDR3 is CASGLARTSGRSNEQFF. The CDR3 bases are TGTGCTAGTGGTTTGGCCCGGACTAGCGGGAGGAGTAATGAGCAGTTCTTC.

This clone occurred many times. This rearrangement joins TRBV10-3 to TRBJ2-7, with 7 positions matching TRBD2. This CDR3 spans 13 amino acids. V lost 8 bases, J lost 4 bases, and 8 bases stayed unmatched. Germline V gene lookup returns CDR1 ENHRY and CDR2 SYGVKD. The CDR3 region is CAISAAGLYEQYF. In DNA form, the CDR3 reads TGTGCCATCTCGGCAGCGGGATTGTACGAGCAGTACTTC.

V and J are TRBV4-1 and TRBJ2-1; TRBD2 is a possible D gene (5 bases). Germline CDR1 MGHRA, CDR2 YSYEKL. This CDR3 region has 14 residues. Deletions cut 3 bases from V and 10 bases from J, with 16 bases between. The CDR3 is CASSHVRSEEEQFF. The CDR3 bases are TGCGCCAGCAGCCACGTCCGCTCGGAGGAAGAGCAGTTCTTC.

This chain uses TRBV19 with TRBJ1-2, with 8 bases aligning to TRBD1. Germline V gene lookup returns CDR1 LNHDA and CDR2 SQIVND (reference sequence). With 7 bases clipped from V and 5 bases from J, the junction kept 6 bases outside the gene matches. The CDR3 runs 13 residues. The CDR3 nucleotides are TGTGCCAGTAATCAGGGGGCAGGGTATGGCTACACCTTC. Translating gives CASNQGAGYGYTF.

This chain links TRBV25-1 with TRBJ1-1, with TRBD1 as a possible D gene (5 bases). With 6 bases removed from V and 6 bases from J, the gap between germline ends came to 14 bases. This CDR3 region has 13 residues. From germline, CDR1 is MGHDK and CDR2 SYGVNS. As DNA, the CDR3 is TGTGCCAGCAGAGGGGCCTTCAGGGCTGAAGCTTTCTTT. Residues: CASRGAFRAEAFF.

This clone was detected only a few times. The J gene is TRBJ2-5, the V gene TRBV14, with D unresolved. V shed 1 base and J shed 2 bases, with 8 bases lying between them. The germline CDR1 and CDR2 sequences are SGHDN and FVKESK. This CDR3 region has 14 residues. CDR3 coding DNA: TGTGCCAGCAGCCAAGCGGGTCTGCAAGAGACCCAGTACTTC. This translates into CASSQAGLQETQYF.

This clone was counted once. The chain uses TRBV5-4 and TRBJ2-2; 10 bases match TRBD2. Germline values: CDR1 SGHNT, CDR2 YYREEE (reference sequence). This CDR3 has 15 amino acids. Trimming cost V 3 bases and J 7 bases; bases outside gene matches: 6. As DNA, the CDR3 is TGTGCCAGCAGCTCTCTAGCGGGAGTAGGCGGGGAGCTGTTTTTT. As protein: CASSSLAGVGGELFF.

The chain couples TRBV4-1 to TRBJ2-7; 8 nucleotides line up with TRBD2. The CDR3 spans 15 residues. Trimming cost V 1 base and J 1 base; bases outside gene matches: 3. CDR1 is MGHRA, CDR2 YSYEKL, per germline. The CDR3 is CASSQGLATSYEQYF. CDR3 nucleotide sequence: TGCGCCAGCAGCCAAGGACTAGCGACGTCCTACGAGCAGTACTTC.

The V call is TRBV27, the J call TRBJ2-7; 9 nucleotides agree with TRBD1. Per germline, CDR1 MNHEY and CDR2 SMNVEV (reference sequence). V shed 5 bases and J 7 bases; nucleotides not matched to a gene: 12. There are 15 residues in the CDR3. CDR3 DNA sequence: TGTGCCAGCAGTCGTTCTCGACAGGGGGTGTGGGAGCAGTACTTC. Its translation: CASSRSRQGVWEQYF.

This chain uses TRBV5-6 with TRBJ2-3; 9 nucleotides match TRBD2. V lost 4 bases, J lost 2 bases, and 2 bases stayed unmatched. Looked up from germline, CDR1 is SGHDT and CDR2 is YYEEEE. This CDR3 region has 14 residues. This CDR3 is CASSGGRDTDTQYF. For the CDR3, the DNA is TGTGCCAGCAGCGGCGGGAGGGACACAGATACGCAGTATTTT.

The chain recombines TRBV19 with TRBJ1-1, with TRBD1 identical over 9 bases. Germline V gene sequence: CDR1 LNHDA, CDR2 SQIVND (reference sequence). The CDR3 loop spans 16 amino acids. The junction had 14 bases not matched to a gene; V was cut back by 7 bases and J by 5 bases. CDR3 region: CASTHPGGTGLTEAFF. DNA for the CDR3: TGTGCCAGTACCCATCCCGGGGGGACAGGGTTGACTGAAGCTTTCTTT.

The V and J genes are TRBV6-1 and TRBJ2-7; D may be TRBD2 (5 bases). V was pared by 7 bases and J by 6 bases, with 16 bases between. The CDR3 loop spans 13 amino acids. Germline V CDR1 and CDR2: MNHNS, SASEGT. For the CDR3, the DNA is TGTGCCAGCATTACGTCGGGCGGGTTCGAGCAGTACTTC. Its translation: CASITSGGFEQYF.

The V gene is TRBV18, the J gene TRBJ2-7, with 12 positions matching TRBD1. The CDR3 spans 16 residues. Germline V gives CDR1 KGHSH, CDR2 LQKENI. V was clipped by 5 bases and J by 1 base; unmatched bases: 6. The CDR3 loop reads CASSGDRGLGSYEQYF. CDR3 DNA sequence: TGTGCCAGCTCAGGGGACAGGGGGCTGGGGTCCTACGAGCAGTACTTC.

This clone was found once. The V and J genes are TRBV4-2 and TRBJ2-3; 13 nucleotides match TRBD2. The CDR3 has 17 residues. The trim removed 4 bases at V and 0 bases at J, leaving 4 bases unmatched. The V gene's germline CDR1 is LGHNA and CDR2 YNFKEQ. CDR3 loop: CASSRLAGGTSTDTQYF. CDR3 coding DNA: TGTGCCAGCAGCCGACTAGCGGGAGGAACAAGCACAGATACGCAGTATTTT.

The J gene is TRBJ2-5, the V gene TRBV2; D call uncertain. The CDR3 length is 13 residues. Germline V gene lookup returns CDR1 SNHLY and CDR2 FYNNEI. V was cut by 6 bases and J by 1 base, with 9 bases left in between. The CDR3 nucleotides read TGTGCCAGCAGACAGAGCCTCCAAGAGACCCAGTACTTC. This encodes CASRQSLQETQYF.